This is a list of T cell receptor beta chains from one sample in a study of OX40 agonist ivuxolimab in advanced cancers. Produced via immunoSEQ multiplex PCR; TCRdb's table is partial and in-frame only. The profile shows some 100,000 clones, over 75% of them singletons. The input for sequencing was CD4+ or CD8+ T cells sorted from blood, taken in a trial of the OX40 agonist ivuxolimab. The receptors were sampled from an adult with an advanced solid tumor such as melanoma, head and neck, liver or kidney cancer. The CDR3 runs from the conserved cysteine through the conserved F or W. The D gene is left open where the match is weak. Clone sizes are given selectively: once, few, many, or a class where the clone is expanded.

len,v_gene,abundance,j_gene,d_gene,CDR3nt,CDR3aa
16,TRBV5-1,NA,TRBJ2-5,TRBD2,TGCGCCAGCAGCGCGGGACTAGCGGGAGAGGCGGAGACCCAGTACTTC,CASSAGLAGEAETQYF
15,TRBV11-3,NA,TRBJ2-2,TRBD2,TGTGCCAGCAGCCCGGTAGCGGGAGGATCCGGGGAGCTGTTTTTT,CASSPVAGGSGELFF
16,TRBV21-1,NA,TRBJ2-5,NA,TGTGCCAGCTATTTTTCAGGGGGCCGTGGGGGAGAGACCCAGTACTTC,CASYFSGGRGGETQYF
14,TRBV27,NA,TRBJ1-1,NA,TGTGCCAGCAGTTTACTTGGGGGAGACACTGAAGCTTTCTTT,CASSLLGGDTEAFF
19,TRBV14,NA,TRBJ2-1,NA,TGTGCCAGCAGCCAAGAGGGGGCGGGAGACTCCGGGTCCTACAATGAGCAGTTCTTC,CASSQEGAGDSGSYNEQFF
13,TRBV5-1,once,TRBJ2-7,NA,TGCGCCAGCAGCTATAGGATCTCCTACGAGCAGTACTTC,CASSYRISYEQYF
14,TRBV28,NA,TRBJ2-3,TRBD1,TGTGCCAGCAGTTTGAACAGGGGTTCAGATACGCAGTATTTT,CASSLNRGSDTQYF
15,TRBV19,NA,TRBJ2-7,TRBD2,TGTGCCAGTAGCCCAAGCGGGAGGGCCCAGTACGAGCAGTACTTC,CASSPSGRAQYEQYF
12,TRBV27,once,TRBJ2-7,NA,TGTGCCAGCAGAAAATTAGGGGGAGAGCAGTACTTC,CASRKLGGEQYF
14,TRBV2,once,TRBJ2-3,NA,TGTGCCAGGCGGGACGCCGGCGTCACAGATACGCAGTATTTT,CARRDAGVTDTQYF
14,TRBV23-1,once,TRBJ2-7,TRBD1,TGCGCCAGCAGACGACTAGGACAGGGGTACGAGCAGTACTTC,CASRRLGQGYEQYF
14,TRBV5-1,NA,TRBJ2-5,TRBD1,TGCGCCAGCAGCTTGGAGGCAGGGGGAGAGACCCAGTACTTC,CASSLEAGGETQYF
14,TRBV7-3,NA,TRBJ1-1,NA,TGTGCCAGCAGCTTAGGGGGCGATGACACTGAAGCTTTCTTT,CASSLGGDDTEAFF
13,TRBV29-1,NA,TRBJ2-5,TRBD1,TGCAGCGCCGAGGACAGGATAGGCGAGACCCAGTACTTC,CSAEDRIGETQYF
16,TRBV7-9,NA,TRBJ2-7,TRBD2,TGTGCCAGCAGCTCCTCCTCCGTAGCGGGAGTATACGAGCAGTACTTC,CASSSSSVAGVYEQYF
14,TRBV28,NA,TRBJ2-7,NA,TGTGCCAGCAGTTTGTTTGGCCAATCCTACGAGCAGTACTTC,CASSLFGQSYEQYF
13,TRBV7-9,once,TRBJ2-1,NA,TGTGCCAGCAGCTTAGATTCCGGGGGATACCAGTTCTTC,CASSLDSGGYQFF
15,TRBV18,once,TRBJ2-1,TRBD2,TGTGCCAGCTCACCAAGACTAGCGGGAGACGATGAGCAGTTCTTC,CASSPRLAGDDEQFF
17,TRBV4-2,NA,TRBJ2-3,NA,TGTGCCAGCAGCCAAGTGTTTGAGGGGGGAGTTGGAGATACGCAGTATTTT,CASSQVFEGGVGDTQYF
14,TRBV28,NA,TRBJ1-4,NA,TGTGCCAGCAGTTCCCGGGCCCTTAATGAAAAACTGTTTTTT,CASSSRALNEKLFF
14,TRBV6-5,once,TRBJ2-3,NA,TGTGCCAGCAGCCGATTCGGATCCACAGATACGCAGTATTTT,CASSRFGSTDTQYF
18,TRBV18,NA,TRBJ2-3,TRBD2,TGTGCCAGCTCACCCGGGACTAGCGGGAGAGGTCCCCCAGATACGCAGTATTTT,CASSPGTSGRGPPDTQYF
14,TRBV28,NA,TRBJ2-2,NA,TGTGCCAGCGAGGATCCCTCGTACACCGGGGAGCTGTTTTTT,CASEDPSYTGELFF
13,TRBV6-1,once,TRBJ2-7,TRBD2,TGTGCCAGCCGAATCAGCGGGGTACACGAGCAGTACTTC,CASRISGVHEQYF
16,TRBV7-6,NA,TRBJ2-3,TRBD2,TGTGCCAGCAGCTTAGGACTAGCGGGAGGCGCAGATACGCAGTATTTT,CASSLGLAGGADTQYF
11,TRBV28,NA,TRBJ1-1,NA,TGTGCCAGCAGTTTATCCACTGAAGCTTTCTTT,CASSLSTEAFF
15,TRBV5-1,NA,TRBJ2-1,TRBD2,TGCGCCAGCAGCCCCAGTTCAGCGGGAGGCTATGAGCAGTTCTTC,CASSPSSAGGYEQFF
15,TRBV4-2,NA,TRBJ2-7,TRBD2,TGTGCCAGCAGCCAAGCTAGCGGGAGCTCCTACGAGCAGTACTTC,CASSQASGSSYEQYF
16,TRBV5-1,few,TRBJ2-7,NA,TGCGCCAGCAGCTCAGCCTCAGGCGCCACCGTGTACGAGCAGTACTTC,CASSSASGATVYEQYF
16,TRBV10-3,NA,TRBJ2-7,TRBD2,TGTGCCATCAGTGCCCGGACTAGCGGAGGGACCTACGAGCAGTACTTC,CAISARTSGGTYEQYF
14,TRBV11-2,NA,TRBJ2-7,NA,TGTGCCAGCAGCTTAGTTCCGGGAGACTACGAGCAGTACTTC,CASSLVPGDYEQYF
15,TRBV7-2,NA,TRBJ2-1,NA,TGTGCCAGCAGCTTCGGTAGTGGGCCCCTTAAGGAGCAGTTCTTC,CASSFGSGPLKEQFF
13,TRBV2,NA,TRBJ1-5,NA,TGTGCCAGCAGTGAACGGGGTTATCAGCCCCAGCATTTT,CASSERGYQPQHF
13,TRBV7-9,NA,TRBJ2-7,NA,TGTGCCAGCAGCAAAAGGGGGGTCTACGAGCAGTACTTC,CASSKRGVYEQYF
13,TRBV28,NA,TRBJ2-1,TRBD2,TGTGCAACGGGGACTAATTCAGACAATGAGCAGTTCTTC,CATGTNSDNEQFF
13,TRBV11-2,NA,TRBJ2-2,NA,TGTGCCAGCAGAGGGGAAACCACCGGGGAGCTGTTTTTT,CASRGETTGELFF
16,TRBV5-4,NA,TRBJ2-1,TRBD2,TGTGCCAGCAGCCAAAAACTAGCGGGGAAGGGCAATGAGCAGTTCTTC,CASSQKLAGKGNEQFF
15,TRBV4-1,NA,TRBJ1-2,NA,TGCGCCAGCAGCCGACAGCAGGAGGGACTCTATGGCTACACCTTC,CASSRQQEGLYGYTF
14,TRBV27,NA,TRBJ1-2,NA,TGTGCCAGCAGTTCAAAGTACGGAGACTATGGCTACACCTTC,CASSSKYGDYGYTF
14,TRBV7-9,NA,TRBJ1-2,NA,TGTGCCAGCAGCTTAGACCTATCTAACTATGGCTACACCTTC,CASSLDLSNYGYTF
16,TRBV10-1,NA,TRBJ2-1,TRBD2,TGCGCCAGCAGTGAAGTGCTAGCGGCCTTCTACAATGAGCAGTTCTTC,CASSEVLAAFYNEQFF
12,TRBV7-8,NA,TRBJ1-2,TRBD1,TGTGCCAGCAGCCGAGGGGGCTTCGGCTACACCTTC,CASSRGGFGYTF
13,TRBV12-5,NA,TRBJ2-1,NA,TGTGCTAGTGGTTTGGTGACAGGCAATGAGCAGTTCTTC,CASGLVTGNEQFF
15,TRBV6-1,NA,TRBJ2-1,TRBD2,TGTGCCAGCATGGCCAAAGCGGGAGGAATCAATGAGCAGTTCTTC,CASMAKAGGINEQFF
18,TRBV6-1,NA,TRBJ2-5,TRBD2,TGTGCCAGCAGTGTTGGGACTAGCGGGGCGGGGTTAATGGAGACCCAGTACTTC,CASSVGTSGAGLMETQYF
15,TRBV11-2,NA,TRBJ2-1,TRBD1,TGTGCCAGCAGCTTTTCAGGGGGATGGGACAATGAGCAGTTCTTC,CASSFSGGWDNEQFF
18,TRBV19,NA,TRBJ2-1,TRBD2,TGTGCCTGTTCCCCGGGACTAGCGGGCATAGGGTTTGGGAATGAGCAGTTCTTC,CACSPGLAGIGFGNEQFF
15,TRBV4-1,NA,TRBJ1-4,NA,TGCGCCAGCAGCCAAGGCAGGGCCACTAATGAAAAACTGTTTTTT,CASSQGRATNEKLFF
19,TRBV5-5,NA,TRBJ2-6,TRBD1,TGTGCCAGCAGACCCGGGACAGGGGACGGCTTCTCTGGGGCCAACGTCCTGACTTTC,CASRPGTGDGFSGANVLTF
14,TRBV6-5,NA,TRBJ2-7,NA,TGTGCCAGCAGACACAGGCCCAGCTCCTACGAGCAGTACTTC,CASRHRPSSYEQYF
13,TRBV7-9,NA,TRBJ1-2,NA,TGTGCCAGCAGCCCATCGGGTAACTATGGCTACACCTTC,CASSPSGNYGYTF
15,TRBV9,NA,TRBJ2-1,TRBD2,TGTGCCAGCAGCGCTAGCGGGAGGGCCCTGAATGAGCAGTTCTTC,CASSASGRALNEQFF
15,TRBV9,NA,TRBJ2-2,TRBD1,TGTGCCAGCAGTTCCGGGACAGTAAACACCGGGGAGCTGTTTTTT,CASSSGTVNTGELFF
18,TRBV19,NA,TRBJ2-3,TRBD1,TGTGCCAGTAGCGAACTACCTACCCAGGGGGCAAGGACAGATACGCAGTATTTT,CASSELPTQGARTDTQYF